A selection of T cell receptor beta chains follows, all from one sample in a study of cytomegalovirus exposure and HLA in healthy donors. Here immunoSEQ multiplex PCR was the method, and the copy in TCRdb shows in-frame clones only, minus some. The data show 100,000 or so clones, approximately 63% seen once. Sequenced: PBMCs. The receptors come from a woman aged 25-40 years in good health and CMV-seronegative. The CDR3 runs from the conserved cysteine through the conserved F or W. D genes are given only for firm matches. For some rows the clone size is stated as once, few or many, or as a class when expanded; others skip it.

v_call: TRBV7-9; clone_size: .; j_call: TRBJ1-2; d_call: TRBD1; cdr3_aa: CASSLDRAYYTF; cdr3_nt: TGTGCCAGCAGCTTGGACAGGGCCTATTACACCTTC
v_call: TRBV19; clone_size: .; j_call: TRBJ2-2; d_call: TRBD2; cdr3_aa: CASSMAAGIGGELFF; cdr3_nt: TGTGCCAGTAGTATGGCAGCGGGGATCGGAGGGGAGCTGTTTTTT
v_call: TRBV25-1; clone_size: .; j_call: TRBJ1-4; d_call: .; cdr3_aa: CASSEFVAANEKLFF; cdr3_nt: TGTGCCAGCAGTGAATTTGTGGCAGCTAATGAAAAACTGTTTTTT
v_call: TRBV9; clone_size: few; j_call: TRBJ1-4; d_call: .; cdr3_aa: CASSLGDSRNEKLFF; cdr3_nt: TGTGCCAGCAGCCTTGGAGACAGCCGTAATGAAAAACTGTTTTTT
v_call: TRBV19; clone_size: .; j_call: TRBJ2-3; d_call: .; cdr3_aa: CASSVGLPDTQYF; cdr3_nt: TGTGCCAGTAGTGTGGGCCTACCGGATACGCAGTATTTT
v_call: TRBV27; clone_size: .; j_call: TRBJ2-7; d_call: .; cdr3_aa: CASSPIGQISYEQYF; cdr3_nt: TGTGCCAGCAGTCCCATTGGGCAGATCTCCTACGAGCAGTACTTC
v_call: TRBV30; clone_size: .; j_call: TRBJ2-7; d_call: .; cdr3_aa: CAWSRARNYEQYF; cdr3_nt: TGTGCCTGGAGTAGAGCCAGGAACTACGAGCAGTACTTC
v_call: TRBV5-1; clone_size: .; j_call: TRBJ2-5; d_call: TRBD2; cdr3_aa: CASSSGGGNIETQYF; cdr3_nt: TGCGCCAGCAGCAGCGGCGGGGGTAACATAGAGACCCAGTACTTC
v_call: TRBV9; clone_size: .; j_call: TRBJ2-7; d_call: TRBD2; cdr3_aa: CASSVGSGGTYEQYF; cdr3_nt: TGTGCCAGCAGCGTCGGTAGCGGGGGAACCTACGAGCAGTACTTC
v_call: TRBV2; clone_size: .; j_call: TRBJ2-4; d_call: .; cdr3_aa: CASRRGLAKNIQYF; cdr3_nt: TGTGCCAGCAGGCGAGGACTAGCCAAAAACATTCAGTACTTC
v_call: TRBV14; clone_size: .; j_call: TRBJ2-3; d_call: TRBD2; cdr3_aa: CASSHATSGGLYSTDTQYF; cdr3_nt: TGTGCCAGCAGCCACGCGACTAGCGGGGGGCTTTATAGCACAGATACGCAGTATTTT
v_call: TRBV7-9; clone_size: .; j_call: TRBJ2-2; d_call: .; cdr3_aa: CASSLLVNTGELFF; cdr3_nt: TGTGCCAGCAGCTTACTAGTGAACACCGGGGAGCTGTTTTTT
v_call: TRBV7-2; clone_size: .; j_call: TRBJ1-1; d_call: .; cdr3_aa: CASSSGTPRGEAFF; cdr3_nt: TGTGCCAGCAGCTCCGGGACACCTCGGGGTGAAGCTTTCTTT
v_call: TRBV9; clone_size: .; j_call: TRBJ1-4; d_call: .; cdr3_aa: CASQWGEGTLGKLFF; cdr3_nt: TGTGCCAGCCAGTGGGGGGAGGGAACCCTTGGAAAACTGTTTTTT
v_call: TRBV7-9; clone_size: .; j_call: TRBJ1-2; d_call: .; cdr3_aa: CASSLFGGYTF; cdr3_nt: TGTGCCAGCAGCCTATTTGGTGGCTACACCTTC
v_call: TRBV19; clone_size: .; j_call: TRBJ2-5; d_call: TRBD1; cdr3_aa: CASSRLQGTQETQYF; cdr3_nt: TGTGCCAGTAGTCGATTACAGGGGACCCAAGAGACCCAGTACTTC
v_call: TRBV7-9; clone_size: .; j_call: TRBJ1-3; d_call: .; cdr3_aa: CASSLAGDGNTIYF; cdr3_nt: TGTGCCAGCAGCTTAGCAGGGGATGGAAACACCATATATTTT
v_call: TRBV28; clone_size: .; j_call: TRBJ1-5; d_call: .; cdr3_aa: CASSPLPGQGSSNQPQHF; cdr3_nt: TGTGCCAGCAGTCCCCTCCCCGGGCAGGGAAGCAGCAATCAGCCCCAGCATTTT
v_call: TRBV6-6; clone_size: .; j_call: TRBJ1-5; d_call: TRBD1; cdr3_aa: CASRGPGGSQPQHF; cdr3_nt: TGTGCCAGCAGGGGGCCAGGGGGTAGTCAGCCCCAGCATTTT
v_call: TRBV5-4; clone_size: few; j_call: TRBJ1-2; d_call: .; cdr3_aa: CASSLEPGTLYGYTF; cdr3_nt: TGTGCCAGCAGCTTGGAGCCAGGGACACTCTATGGCTACACCTTC